This T cell receptor (beta chain) was profiled in a study of shared clonotypes between healthy human individuals. As for the study in general: Two women and a few men aged 18 to 49 served as donors.

Turning to this clone: The antigen is undetermined.

The naive CD8 population came from CD45RO-negative cells selected for CCR7, without terminally differentiated effector memory CD45RA+ cells. Findings and caveats of the study: Sharing across four donors was highest in naive CD4 (around 5%) and lowest in memory CD8 (approximately 0.4%). Non-shared clonotypes displayed generation probabilities falling below those of clonotypes present in all four donors. Among the subsets, naive ones generally showed larger estimated richness than memory ones.

TCRdb's copy holds only in-frame clones and misses some; the assay was immunoSEQ multiplex PCR. In the table there are about 2 million clones, about 95% of which are singletons. This CDR3 comprises 12 residues. The ends were cut back, 5 bases at V and 5 bases at J, with 10 bases in the middle. Germline CDR1 reads SNHLY; CDR2 reads FYNNEI. This clonotype originated in a man in his late teens or twenties in good health. The specimen was naive CD8+ T cells sorted from blood. J is TRBJ2-7 and V is TRBV2, with unresolved D. The CDR3 coding sequence is TGTGCCAGCAGTCGCGTGATCCACGAGCAGTACTTC. Its translation is CASSRVIHEQYF.